Below are 13 T cell receptor beta chains sequenced from a single sample in a study of blood T cell repertoires in COVID-19. Sequenced by immunoSEQ multiplex PCR; TCRdb stores in-frame clones only, minus some. The sample records 200,000 to 250,000 clones, approximately 90% being singletons. Material: peripheral blood. The receptors were sampled from a man aged 50 to 59 with acute or convalescent COVID-19.

The chain carries TRBV5-1 and TRBJ2-5; TRBD1 matches 7 bases. CDR1 SGHRS and CDR2 YFSETQ come from the germline V gene. With 4 bases clipped from V and 1 base from J, the junction kept 10 bases outside the gene matches. The CDR3 loop spans 16 amino acids. CDR3 sequence reads: CASSQGGQGGQETQYF. CDR3 coding DNA: TGCGCCAGCAGCCAAGGGGGCCAGGGTGGCCAAGAGACCCAGTACTTC. The whole variable domain, remainder taken from reference TRBV5-1 and TRBJ2-5, is KAGVTQTPRYLIKTRGQQVTLSCSPISGHRSVSWYQQTPGQGLQFLFEYFSETQRNKGNFPGRFSGRQFSNSRSEMNVSTLELGDSALYLCASSQGGQGGQETQYFGPGTRLLVL.

This chain links TRBV6-5 with TRBJ1-5, with 10 bases lining up with TRBD1. Losses at the gene ends were 4 bases for V and 7 bases for J; bases not matched to a gene: 1. The CDR3 runs to 13 residues. CDR1 is MNHEY and CDR2 is SVGAGI in the germline V gene. For the CDR3, the DNA is TGTGCCAGCAGTTGGACAGGGGGACAGCCCCAGCATTTT. Translating gives CASSWTGGQPQHF.

This clone was recorded once. The chain links TRBV10-3 to TRBJ2-1; D gene ambiguous. In germline, CDR1 is ENHRY, CDR2 SYGVKD. V lost 3 bases and J 5 bases, leaving 5 bases between the germline ends. The CDR3 is 12 amino acids. The CDR3 DNA sequence: TGTGCCATCAGTGAAAATAACAATGAGCAGTTCTTC. Amino acid sequence: CAISENNNEQFF.

The rearrangement joins TRBV19 to TRBJ2-6, with 10 bases fitting TRBD1. With V trimmed by 5 bases and J by 2 bases, 9 bases remained unmatched. The length of the CDR3 is 18 residues. Germline lookup yields CDR1 LNHDA and CDR2 SQIVND (reference sequence). The CDR3, as DNA: TGTGCCAGTAGTCCTCTGACAGGGGGCCCCCCTGGGGCCAACGTCCTGACTTTC. Its protein is CASSPLTGGPPGANVLTF. Full variable domain (remainder filled in from reference TRBV19 and TRBJ2-6): DGGITQSPKYLFRKEGQNVTLSCEQNLNHDAMYWYRQDPGQGLRLIYYSQIVNDFQKGDIAEGYSVSREKKESFPLTVTSAQKNPTAFYLCASSPLTGGPPGANVLTFGAGSRLTVL.

The rearrangement joins TRBV7-9 to TRBJ2-2, with a weak D call TRBD1 (5 bases). Germline lookup yields CDR1 SEHNR and CDR2 FQNEAQ (reference sequence). The CDR3 is 14 amino acids. V was shortened by 6 bases and J by 1 base, with 9 bases between the two germline ends. In DNA, the CDR3 is TGTGCCAGCAGACGGACATTGAACACCGGGGAGCTGTTTTTT. It translates to CASRRTLNTGELFF.

This clone was picked up one time. The chain carries TRBV7-9 and TRBJ1-1, with D hard to call. V lost 5 bases to trimming and J lost 2 bases, with 12 bases between them. Germline V gene data show CDR1 as SEHNR and CDR2 as FQNEAQ (reference sequence). The CDR3 contains 14 residues. The CDR3 here is CASSISGVNTEAFF. In DNA, the CDR3 is TGTGCCAGCAGCATATCCGGGGTAAACACTGAAGCTTTCTTT.

V usage is TRBV19 and J usage is TRBJ2-2, with a weak D call TRBD2 (5 bases). Germline lookup yields CDR1 LNHDA and CDR2 SQIVND (reference sequence). V was pared by 6 bases and J by 0 bases, with 8 bases between. This CDR3 has 14 amino acids. The chain's CDR3 is CASRGLANTGELFF. CDR3 in DNA: TGTGCCAGTAGAGGACTGGCGAACACCGGGGAGCTGTTTTTT.

In its sample, this clone was seen a few times. The chain combines TRBV6-5 with TRBJ2-1, with 12 bases lining up with TRBD2. Germline V CDR1 and CDR2: MNHEY, SVGAGI. The V gene end was trimmed by 5 bases and the J gene end by 3 bases; junction bases not matched to a gene: 2. This CDR3 is built from 15 residues. CDR3 in amino acids: CASSLAGGVYNEQFF. In DNA form, the CDR3 reads TGTGCCAGCAGTCTAGCGGGGGGGGTCTACAATGAGCAGTTCTTC.

V usage is TRBV5-6 and J usage is TRBJ1-6, with D perhaps TRBD1 (6 bases). Germline values: CDR1 SGHDT, CDR2 YYEEEE. V was shortened by 0 bases and J by 3 bases, with 16 bases between the two germline ends. The CDR3 sequence is 18 residues long. The CDR3 here is CASSLDYGRGLYNSPLHF. CDR3 DNA sequence: TGTGCCAGCAGCTTGGATTATGGCAGGGGTCTCTATAATTCACCCCTCCACTTT. The whole variable domain, filled in from reference TRBV5-6 and TRBJ1-6, reads DAGVTQSPTHLIKTRGQQVTLRCSPKSGHDTVSWYQQALGQGPQFIFQYYEEEERQRGNFPDRFSGHQFPNYSSELNVNALLLGDSALYLCASSLDYGRGLYNSPLHFGNGTRLTVT.

This clone was detected once. The chain employs TRBV5-8 and TRBJ1-4; 8 positions match TRBD1. The trim removed 0 bases at V and 5 bases at J, leaving 0 bases unmatched. CDR3 length: 14 amino acids. The V gene's germline CDR1 is SGHTS and CDR2 YDEGEE. CDR3 loop: CASSLGQGNEKLFF. DNA of the CDR3: TGTGCCAGCAGCTTGGGACAGGGGAATGAAAAACTGTTTTTT.

This clone has at least ten counts. J is TRBJ1-5 and V is TRBV12-5, with unresolved D. V was pared by 1 base and J by 0 bases, with 4 bases between. This CDR3 comprises 14 residues. Germline assignment: CDR1 LGHNT and CDR2 FRNRAP. This CDR3 reads CASGLAYSNQPQHF. CDR3 bases: TGTGCTAGTGGTTTGGCGTATAGCAATCAGCCCCAGCATTTT.

The chain combines TRBV7-9 with TRBJ1-4, with 7 positions matching TRBD1. Trimming at V came to 1 base and at J to 1 base, leaving 6 bases not matched to a gene. There are 17 residues in the CDR3. From germline, CDR1 is SEHNR and CDR2 FQNEAQ (reference sequence). CDR3 region: CASSLEGAEVTNEKLFF. Written as DNA, the CDR3 is TGTGCCAGCAGCTTAGAGGGGGCCGAGGTAACTAATGAAAAACTGTTTTTT. Combining the CDR3 with reference TRBV7-9 and TRBJ1-4 gives the whole variable domain DTGVSQNPRHKITKRGQNVTFRCDPISEHNRLYWYRQTLGQGPEFLTYFQNEAQLEKSRLLSDRFSAERPKGSFSTLEIQRTEQGDSAMYLCASSLEGAEVTNEKLFFGSGTQLSVL.

The chain has TRBV29-1 and TRBJ2-1, with TRBD2 matching over 9 bases. Germline V gene data show CDR1 as SQVTM and CDR2 as ANQGSEA. The CDR3 is 13 residues long. Losses at the gene ends were 7 bases for V and 4 bases for J; bases not matched to a gene: 5. CDR3 coding DNA: TGCAGCGACGCTAGCGGGGAATACAATGAGCAGTTCTTC. This codes for CSDASGEYNEQFF.